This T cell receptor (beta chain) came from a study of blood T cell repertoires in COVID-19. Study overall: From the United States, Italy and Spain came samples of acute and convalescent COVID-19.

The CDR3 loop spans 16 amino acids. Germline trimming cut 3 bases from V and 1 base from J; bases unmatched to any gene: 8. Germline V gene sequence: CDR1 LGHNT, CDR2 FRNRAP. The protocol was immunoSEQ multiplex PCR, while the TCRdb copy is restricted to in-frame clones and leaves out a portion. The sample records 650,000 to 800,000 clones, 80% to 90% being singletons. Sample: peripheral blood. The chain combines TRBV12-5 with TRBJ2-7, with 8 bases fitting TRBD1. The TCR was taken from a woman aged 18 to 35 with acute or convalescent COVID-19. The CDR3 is CASGFTQGAGSYEQYF. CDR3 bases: TGTGCTAGTGGTTTTACTCAGGGGGCGGGTTCCTACGAGCAGTACTTC.